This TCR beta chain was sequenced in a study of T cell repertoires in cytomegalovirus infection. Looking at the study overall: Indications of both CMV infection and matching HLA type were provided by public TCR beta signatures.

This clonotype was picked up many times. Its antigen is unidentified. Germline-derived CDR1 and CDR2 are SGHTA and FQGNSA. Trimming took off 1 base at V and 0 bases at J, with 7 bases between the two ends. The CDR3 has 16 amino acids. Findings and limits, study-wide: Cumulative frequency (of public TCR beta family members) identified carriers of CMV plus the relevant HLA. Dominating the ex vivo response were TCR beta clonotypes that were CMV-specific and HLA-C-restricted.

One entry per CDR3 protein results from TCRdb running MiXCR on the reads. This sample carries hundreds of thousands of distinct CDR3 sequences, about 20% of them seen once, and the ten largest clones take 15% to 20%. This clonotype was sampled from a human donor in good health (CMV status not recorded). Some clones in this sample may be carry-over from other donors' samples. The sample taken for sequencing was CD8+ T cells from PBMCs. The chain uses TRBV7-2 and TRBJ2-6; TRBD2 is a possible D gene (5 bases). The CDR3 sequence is CASSLGGGSGANVLTF. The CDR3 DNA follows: TGTGCCAGCAGCTTAGGTGGAGGCTCTGGGGCCAACGTCCTGACTTTC.